This entry describes one TCR beta chain. No antigen is known for it. TCRdb reprocessed the 5' RACE reads via MiXCR and lists one record per CDR3 protein. Found here are about 45,000 distinct CDR3 sequences, approximately 6.8% of them singletons; the top ten hold 1.4%. The source of the sample is a study of T-cell memory formation after mild COVID-19. In the study overall: TCR clusters mostly belonged to single donors. Overall study findings and caveats: Chiefly within CM and EM were the contracting CD4+ clones; CD8+ ones were within EMRA.

CDR1 and CDR2 from the germline V gene are SGHAT and FQNNGV. The CDR3 spans 12 residues. V lost 5 bases to trimming and J lost 7 bases, with 8 bases between them. What was sequenced was PBMCs or a T cell subset sorted from them (not recorded which). The receptor comes from a man between 18 and 35 years old who had mild COVID-19 (a few samples of this study predate the infection). Cell type and time point are not known. This rearrangement joins TRBV11-2 to TRBJ1-4, with D hard to call. The CDR3 loop is CASSHPGEKLFF. The CDR3 bases are TGTGCCAGCAGCCATCCTGGTGAAAAACTGTTTTTT.